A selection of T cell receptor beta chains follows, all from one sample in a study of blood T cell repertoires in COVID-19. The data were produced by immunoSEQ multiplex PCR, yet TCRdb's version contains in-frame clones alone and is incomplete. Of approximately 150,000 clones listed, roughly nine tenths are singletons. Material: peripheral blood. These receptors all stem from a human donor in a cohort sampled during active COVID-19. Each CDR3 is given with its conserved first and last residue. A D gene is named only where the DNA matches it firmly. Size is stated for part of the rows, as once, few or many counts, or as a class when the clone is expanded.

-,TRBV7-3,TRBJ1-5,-,TGTGCCAGCAGCTTGGGCAGAGATCAGCCCCAGCATTTT,CASSLGRDQPQHF
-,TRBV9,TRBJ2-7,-,TGTGCCAGCAGCAGATGGGACACCAATACCTACGAGCAGTACTTC,CASSRWDTNTYEQYF
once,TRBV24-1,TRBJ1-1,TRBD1,TGTGCCACCAGTGTTGTAAAGGGGGCGCGGAACACTGAAGCTTTCTTT,CATSVVKGARNTEAFF
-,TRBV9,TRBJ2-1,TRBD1,TGTGCCAGCAGCGTAGGTGGGACAGGGGTTAATGAGCAGTTCTTC,CASSVGGTGVNEQFF
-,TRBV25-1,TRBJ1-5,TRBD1,TGTGCCAGCGGGACAGGGTATCAGCCCCAGCATTTT,CASGTGYQPQHF
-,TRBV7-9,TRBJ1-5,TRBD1,TGTGCCAGCAGCCCGGGGGGGGACAGGGAACAGCCCCAGCATTTT,CASSPGGDREQPQHF
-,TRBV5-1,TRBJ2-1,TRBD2,TGCGCCAGCACCTCGGGAGGGGGAACCTACAATGAGCAGTTCTTC,CASTSGGGTYNEQFF
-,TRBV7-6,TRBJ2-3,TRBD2,TGTGCCAGCAGCTTAGTTGCTAGCGGGGGGGCCTCAGATACGCAGTATTTT,CASSLVASGGASDTQYF
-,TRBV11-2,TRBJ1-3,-,TGTGCCAGCAGCTCCATGACTACGGCTATCCTTTTT,CASSSMTTAILF
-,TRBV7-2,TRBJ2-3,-,TGTGCCAGCAGCTTAGTCAGGGTTCGGGATACGCAGTATTTT,CASSLVRVRDTQYF
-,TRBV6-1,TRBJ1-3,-,TGTGCCAGCAGTGAACCCCGACAGGCGAGCTCTGGAAACACCATATATTTT,CASSEPRQASSGNTIYF
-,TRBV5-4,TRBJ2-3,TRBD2,TGTGCCAGCAGCAAGGGACTAGCGGGGGGCAAGGATACGCAGTATTTT,CASSKGLAGGKDTQYF
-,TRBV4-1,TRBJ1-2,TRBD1,TGCGCCAGCAGCCAAGCCGGGACAGGTTCTTACTCGGGCTACACCTTC,CASSQAGTGSYSGYTF
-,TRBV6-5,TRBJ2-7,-,TGTGCCAGCGGGGCCCGCGGCTACTACGAGCAGTACTTC,CASGARGYYEQYF
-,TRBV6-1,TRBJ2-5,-,TGTGCCAGCAGTGAAGGGAACAGATGGGAGACCCAGTACTTC,CASSEGNRWETQYF
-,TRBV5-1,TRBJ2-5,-,TGCGCCAGCAGTCTGGGAAGAGGGGAGACCCAGTACTTC,CASSLGRGETQYF
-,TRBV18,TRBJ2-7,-,TGTGCCAGCTCACCACGGGTTGGGCAGGCCGCCTCCTACGAGCAGTACTTC,CASSPRVGQAASYEQYF
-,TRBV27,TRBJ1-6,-,TGTGCCAGCACTCGGACTTATAATTCACCCCTCCACTTT,CASTRTYNSPLHF
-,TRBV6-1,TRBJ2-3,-,TGTGCCAGCAGTGAATTGGCCAGCACAGATACGCAGTATTTT,CASSELASTDTQYF
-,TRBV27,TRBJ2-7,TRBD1,TGTGCCAGCAGTCCCGGGACAGGATTCTACGAGCAGTACTTC,CASSPGTGFYEQYF
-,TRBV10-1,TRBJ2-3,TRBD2,TGCGCCAAAAAGCGGGGGAGCACAGATACGCAGTATTTT,CAKKRGSTDTQYF
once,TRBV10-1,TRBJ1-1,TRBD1,TGCGCCAGCAGGCCGGGACAGGATAACACTGAAGCTTTCTTT,CASRPGQDNTEAFF
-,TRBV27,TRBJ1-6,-,TGTGCCAGCAGTCCGCCAGGTCCTTATAATTCACCCCTCCACTTT,CASSPPGPYNSPLHF
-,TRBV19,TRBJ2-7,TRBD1,TGTGCCAGTAGTAACTACGGACAGGGGGCTGGGTACGAGCAGTACTTC,CASSNYGQGAGYEQYF
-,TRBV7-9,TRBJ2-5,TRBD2,TGTGCCAGCAGCCCTTACGCCCTTCGACTAGCGGCACAAGAGACCCAGTACTTC,CASSPYALRLAAQETQYF
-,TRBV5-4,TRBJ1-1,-,TGTGCCAGCAGCTTGTGGGGGGGTGTGTGGAACACTGAAGCTTTCTTT,CASSLWGGVWNTEAFF
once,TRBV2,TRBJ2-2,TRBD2,TGTGCCAGCAGTGCAGATCTAGCGGGGGTTGCCGGGGAGCTGTTTTTT,CASSADLAGVAGELFF
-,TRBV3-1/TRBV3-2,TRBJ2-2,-,TGTGCCAGCAGCCAAACACAGGGACCCGGGGAGCTGTTTTTT,CASSQTQGPGELFF
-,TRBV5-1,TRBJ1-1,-,TGCGCCAGCAGCTCCAGGGGCGTGGTCACTGAAGCTTTCTTT,CASSSRGVVTEAFF
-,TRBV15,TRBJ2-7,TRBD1,TGTGCCACCAGCAGAGATCTCATGGACAGGGGGCACTACGAGCAGTACTTC,CATSRDLMDRGHYEQYF
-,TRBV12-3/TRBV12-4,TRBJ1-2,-,TGTGCCAGCAGTTTACCAGGGTATGGCTACACCTTC,CASSLPGYGYTF
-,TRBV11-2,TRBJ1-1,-,TGTGCCAGCAGCCCATCGGGGGTGGACACTGAAGCTTTCTTT,CASSPSGVDTEAFF
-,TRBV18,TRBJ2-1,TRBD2,TGTGCCAGCTCAAATCTAGCGGGGGTCTACAATGAGCAGTTCTTC,CASSNLAGVYNEQFF
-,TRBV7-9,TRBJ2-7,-,TGTGCCAGCAGCCGCCCGGAGGACCCCTACGAGCAGTACTTC,CASSRPEDPYEQYF
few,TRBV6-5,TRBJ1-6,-,TGTGCCAGCAGCCGCGAGGGCAGGGGTGGTTCACCCCTCCACTTT,CASSREGRGGSPLHF
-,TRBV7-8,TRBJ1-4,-,TGTGCCAGCAGCCCTTGGACAGCAACTAATGAAAAACTGTTTTTT,CASSPWTATNEKLFF
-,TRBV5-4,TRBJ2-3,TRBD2,TGTGCCAGCAGCTACCGGACTAGCGGGGGGGCTGGAGATACGCAGTATTTT,CASSYRTSGGAGDTQYF
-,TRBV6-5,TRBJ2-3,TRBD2,TGTGCCAGCAGTTACAGCGCGGGGGGATTCACAGATACGCAGTATTTT,CASSYSAGGFTDTQYF
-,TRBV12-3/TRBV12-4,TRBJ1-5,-,TGTGCCAGCAGTCAGGGGTATCAGCCCCAGCATTTT,CASSQGYQPQHF
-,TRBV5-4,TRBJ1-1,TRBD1,TGTGCCAGCAGCATGCGGACAGGGATAAACACTGAAGCTTTCTTT,CASSMRTGINTEAFF
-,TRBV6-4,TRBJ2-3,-,TGTGCCAGCAGTGTACAGGGTGCAGATACGCAGTATTTT,CASSVQGADTQYF
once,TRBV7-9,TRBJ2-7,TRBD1,TGTGCCAGCGAGGGACAGGGGGCCGAGCAGTACTTC,CASEGQGAEQYF
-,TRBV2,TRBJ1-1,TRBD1,TGTGCCAGCAGTTCCGGGACAGCGAACACTGAAGCTTTCTTT,CASSSGTANTEAFF
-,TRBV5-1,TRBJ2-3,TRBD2,TGCGCCAGCAGCTTGGAGGGACTAGCGGGGGGTGCGGCAGATACGCAGTATTTT,CASSLEGLAGGAADTQYF
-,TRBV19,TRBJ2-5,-,TGTGCCAGTAGTCGAGAAGAGACCCAGTACTTC,CASSREETQYF
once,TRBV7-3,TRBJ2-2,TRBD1,TGTGCCAGCAGCTCCTCGACAGGGACCGGGGAGCTGTTTTTT,CASSSSTGTGELFF
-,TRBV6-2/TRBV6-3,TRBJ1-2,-,TGTGCCAGCAGCCCACGCCGCGGACTGAGTGGCTACACCTTC,CASSPRRGLSGYTF
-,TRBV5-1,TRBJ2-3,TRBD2,TGCGCCAACAGCTTGGGACTAGATTCGGATACGCAGTATTTT,CANSLGLDSDTQYF
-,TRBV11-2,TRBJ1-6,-,TGTGCCAGCAGCCAGGGACAAACCCCGACCTCACCCCTCCACTTT,CASSQGQTPTSPLHF
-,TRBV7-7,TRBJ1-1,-,TGTGCCAGCAGTTTAAGGGGGGGCACTGAAGCTTTCTTT,CASSLRGGTEAFF
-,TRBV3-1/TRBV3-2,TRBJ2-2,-,TGTGCCAGCAGCCAAGATCTGGCCTCAAACACCGGGGAGCTGTTTTTT,CASSQDLASNTGELFF
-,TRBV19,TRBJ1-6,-,TGTGCCAGTAGTACGTGGACTGATAATTCACCCCTCCACTTT,CASSTWTDNSPLHF
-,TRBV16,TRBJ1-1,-,TGTGCCAGCAGCCCCGACACATTGAACACTGAAGCTTTCTTT,CASSPDTLNTEAFF
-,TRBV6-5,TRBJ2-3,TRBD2,TGTGCCAGCAGTCGAGCGGGGCCCTTCGATACGCAGTATTTT,CASSRAGPFDTQYF
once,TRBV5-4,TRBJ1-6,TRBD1,TGTGCCAGCAGCTTGGGGGACAGTTATAATTCACCCCTCCACTTT,CASSLGDSYNSPLHF